This T cell receptor beta chain was identified during a study of cytomegalovirus exposure and HLA in healthy donors. Study-wide background: Findings of an earlier analysis included about 120 million unique TCR beta sequences from 190 million or so T cells.

The CDR3 loop spans 13 amino acids. V dropped 0 bases and J dropped 5 bases, with 10 bases sitting between them. CDR1 and CDR2 (germline): GTSNPN, SVGIG (reference sequence). The PCR made use of 60 Vbeta and 13 Jbeta primers. Only in-frame clones appear in the TCRdb table, and some are missing; sequencing was by immunoSEQ multiplex PCR. The repertoire holds under 200,000 clones, about 81% seen once, with 1.9% in the top ten. This sequence was found in a woman under 30 in good health and CMV-seronegative. Sequenced sample: PBMCs. The genes are TRBV30 and TRBJ1-1; no firm D call. CDR3 amino acids: CAWSVLGGTEAFF. The CDR3 DNA reads TGTGCCTGGAGTGTACTCGGAGGTACTGAAGCTTTCTTT.